The clone carrying this T cell receptor (beta chain) appeared a few times. What it binds is unknown. The data were obtained in a study of molecular identifiers for immune sequencing clone quantification. TCRdb called the PCR reads again in MiXCR, with one record for every CDR3 protein. Of about 36,000 distinct CDR3 sequences in the sample, approximately 17% were seen once. Broader study findings: Underestimation of highly expanded clone sizes could arise where identical TCR molecules share a barcode.

Naive CD8 T cells underwent sorting with the CD8+CD4-CCR7+CD45RA+ definition. V lost 0 bases to trimming and J lost 5 bases, with 18 bases between them. Germline values: CDR1 DFQATT, CDR2 SNEGSKA (reference sequence). The CDR3 totals 16 residues. This sequence joins TRBV20-1 and TRBJ2-3, with D unresolved. Sequenced sample: naive CD8+ T cells from blood, with Jurkat cell RNA spiked in. As to subset: FACS-sorted CD8+CD4-CCR7+CD45RA+ naive T cells. This TCR was recovered from a human donor in good health. Some libraries in this study had Jurkat cell RNA spiked in. CDR3 nucleotide sequence: TGCAGTGCTAGAGATCCCCCTCGGGTATATGAAGATACGCAGTATTTT. Translating it yields CSARDPPRVYEDTQYF.